Listed here is a single TCR beta chain. The data were taken from a study of regulatory T cells in long-lasting Graves disease. The time point: persistent/refractory GD, antithyroid drugs over 5 years with positive TRAb. Preparation of the TCR library used RNA extracted from PBMCs. Relying on iRepertoire HTBI primers and Arm-PCR of CDR3 regions, the team built TCR beta libraries. TCRdb itself ran the multiplex PCR reads through MiXCR, one entry per CDR3 protein. The data show 300,000 or so distinct CDR3 sequences, about 20% seen once. The V end lost 5 bases, the J end lost 1 base, and 11 bases lay between the germline ends. The CDR3 runs to 15 residues. CDR1 MNHEY and CDR2 SVGEGT come from the germline V gene.

The origin of this receptor is a female donor with Graves disease. The chain carries TRBV6-2 or TRBV6-3 and TRBJ2-2; D possibly matches TRBD1 or TRBD2 (5 bases each). This specimen consisted of peripheral blood mononuclear cells (PBMCs), obtained when the disease was refractory, from a patient treated with antithyroid drugs. CDR3 coding DNA: TGTGCCAGCAGTCAGGGACGGGAGAACACCGGGGAGCTGTTTTTT. It translates to CASSQGRENTGELFF.